One sample yielded the 32 T cell receptor beta chains listed below, sequenced in a study of technical replicates of blood from a few donors. Sequencing was performed with immunoSEQ multiplex PCR; in TCRdb, only in-frame clones are kept and a portion is missing. Of about 68,000 clones in the sample, 95% to 97% were seen once. Sequenced input: T cells isolated from PBMCs. These receptors came from a human donor in good health.

The chain links TRBV25-1 to TRBJ2-3, with 7 bases lining up with TRBD2. The germline V gene encodes CDR1 MGHDK and CDR2 SYGVNS. V gave up 2 bases and J gave up 0 bases; unmatched junction bases: 2. CDR3 length equals 15 residues. The CDR3 DNA sequence: TGTGCCAGCAGTGAACTAGCGGCTAGCACAGATACGCAGTATTTT. Encoded protein: CASSELAASTDTQYF.

The genes are TRBV6-1 and TRBJ2-7, with a weak D call TRBD1 (5 bases). Germline CDR1 MNHNS, CDR2 SASEGT. This CDR3 has 14 residues. Trimming took off 3 bases at V and 3 bases at J, with 12 bases between the two ends. CDR3 DNA: TGTGCCAGCAGTGATTCTGGGGCCTTCTACGAGCAGTACTTC. Amino acids: CASSDSGAFYEQYF.

This rearrangement joins TRBV10-3 to TRBJ1-2; D is unclear. V was clipped by 8 bases and J by 7 bases, with 11 bases between them. In germline, CDR1 is ENHRY, CDR2 SYGVKD. This CDR3 has 11 amino acids. CDR3: CAIGRDSGYTF. DNA for the CDR3: TGTGCCATCGGCCGGGATAGTGGCTACACCTTC.

The J gene is TRBJ2-1, the V gene TRBV7-9; 10 bases match TRBD1. The CDR3 length is 15 residues. The germline CDR1 and CDR2 sequences are SEHNR and FQNEAQ (reference sequence). V trimming: 4 bases; J trimming: 8 bases; junction bases outside the gene matches: 8. Here the CDR3 reads CASSSPGQGRDEQFF. The DNA of the CDR3 is TGTGCCAGCAGCTCACCGGGACAGGGGAGAGATGAGCAGTTCTTC.

V is TRBV4-1 and J is TRBJ2-7, with no clear D. CDR1 is MGHRA and CDR2 is YSYEKL in the germline V gene. CDR3 length: 14 amino acids. Between the trimmed V and J ends, which lost 3 bases and 0 bases, there was a span of 9 bases. The CDR3 reads CASSHQRSSYEQYF. The CDR3 DNA is TGCGCCAGCAGCCACCAGCGCAGCTCCTACGAGCAGTACTTC.

The chain joins TRBV14 to TRBJ2-7; 7 positions agree with TRBD2. CDR1 SGHDN and CDR2 FVKESK come from the germline V gene. The CDR3 loop spans 16 amino acids. After removal of 8 bases from V and 3 bases from J, the junction contained 16 bases not matched to a gene. The CDR3 spells CASRRSGGSDNYEQYF. CDR3 bases: TGTGCCAGCCGCCGGTCCGGCGGGAGCGACAACTACGAGCAGTACTTC.

The V and J genes are TRBV7-9 and TRBJ2-3; 10 bases fit TRBD2. Trimming cost V 6 bases and J 0 bases; bases outside gene matches: 3. In germline, CDR1 is SEHNR, CDR2 FQNEAQ (reference sequence). The CDR3 contains 15 residues. The CDR3 protein is CASSLTSGSTDTQYF. CDR3 nucleotides: TGTGCCAGCAGTCTGACTAGCGGGAGCACAGATACGCAGTATTTT.

The chain employs TRBV19 and TRBJ2-1; 12 bases are a match to TRBD2. The CDR3 totals 16 residues. J lost 0 bases, V lost 3 bases, and 0 bases had no gene match. Germline CDR1 LNHDA, CDR2 SQIVND (reference sequence). The CDR3 reads CASSMTSGSSYNEQFF. In DNA form, the CDR3 reads TGTGCCAGTAGTATGACTAGCGGGAGCTCCTACAATGAGCAGTTCTTC.

This clone was counted a single time. This chain uses TRBV4-2 with TRBJ2-7, with D tentatively TRBD2 (6 bases). The CDR3 sequence is 15 residues long. Germline CDR1 LGHNA, CDR2 YNFKEQ. Trimming left V 4 bases short and J 4 bases short, with 17 bases between. The CDR3, as DNA: TGTGCCAGCAGCCCTTCTTCTAGCGAACCTTACGAGCAGTACTTC. Translated, it gives CASSPSSSEPYEQYF.

The chain has TRBV30 and TRBJ2-3, with D possibly TRBD1 on 6 matching bases. Per the germline V gene, CDR1 is GTSNPN and CDR2 is SVGIG (reference sequence). The V end lost 0 bases, the J end lost 3 bases, and 16 bases lay between the germline ends. The CDR3 runs to 16 residues. The CDR3 here is CAWSVLLQGSTDTQYF. CDR3 in DNA: TGTGCCTGGAGTGTACTCTTACAGGGTAGTACAGATACGCAGTATTTT.

The CDR3 DNA reads TGCGCCAGCAGCCCAGATAGCGGGAGGCACAATGAGCAGTTCTTC. This codes for CASSPDSGRHNEQFF. The V call is TRBV5-1, the J call TRBJ2-1; 10 positions agree with TRBD2. Germline loops: CDR1 SGHRS, CDR2 YFSETQ. The CDR3 spans 15 residues. V lost 4 bases and J lost 5; bases outside the gene matches: 6.

The chain recombines TRBV28 with TRBJ1-5; D ambiguous. CDR1 MDHEN and CDR2 SYDVKM come from the germline V gene. The CDR3 length is 13 residues. V was clipped by 11 bases and J by 11 bases, with 22 bases between them. The chain's CDR3 is CASTTVGGWSQHF. CDR3 DNA sequence: TGTGCCTCCACTACAGTCGGAGGATGGTCCCAGCATTTT.

The V call is TRBV5-5, the J call TRBJ1-2; unclear D gene. Germline assignment: CDR1 SGHKS and CDR2 YYEKEE (reference sequence). Trimming cost V 4 bases and J 2 bases, with 18 bases left between them. The CDR3 totals 16 residues. CDR3 coding DNA: TGTGCCAGCAGCATCCTACAGTCCGCAGCCAACTATGGCTACACCTTC. Amino acids: CASSILQSAANYGYTF.

As for this clone: Additional DNA sequences in this sample encode the identical CDR3. The chain joins TRBV7-2 to TRBJ2-3, with D unresolved. The V end was cut by 5 bases, the J end by 2 bases, with 5 bases between. The CDR3 length is 12 residues. Germline loops: CDR1 SGHTA, CDR2 FQGNSA. CDR3 sequence reads: CASSLLTDTQYF. CDR3 DNA sequence: TGTGCCAGCAGCCTTCTCACAGATACGCAGTATTTT.

The chain joins TRBV7-2 to TRBJ1-1; 8 bases line up with TRBD1. CDR1 and CDR2 from the germline V gene are SGHTA and FQGNSA. Unmatched junction bases numbered 7, after V lost 5 bases and J lost 2 bases. This CDR3 spans 15 amino acids. The CDR3 DNA sequence: TGTGCCAGCAGCCCCGACAGGGGTCTTAACACTGAAGCTTTCTTT. Protein: CASSPDRGLNTEAFF.

V is TRBV6-6 and J is TRBJ2-2; D is unclear. Trimming removed 7 bases at V and 1 base at J, with 13 bases between. This CDR3 has 15 amino acids. CDR1 and CDR2 (germline): MNHNY, SVGAGI (reference sequence). This chain's CDR3 is CASIQTGGNTGELFF. The CDR3 bases are TGTGCCAGCATCCAGACGGGTGGGAACACCGGGGAGCTGTTTTTT.

The rearrangement links TRBV14 to TRBJ2-3; D ambiguous. Germline loops: CDR1 SGHDN, CDR2 FVKESK. The germline V and J ends were trimmed by 2 bases and 2 bases, with 17 bases remaining between them. CDR3 length: 17 residues. This CDR3 is CASSQRIAPGPTDTQYF. As DNA, the CDR3 is TGTGCCAGCAGCCAACGTATAGCACCTGGTCCCACAGATACGCAGTATTTT.

The rearrangement uses TRBV28 and TRBJ1-1; D is uncertain. The V gene's germline CDR1 is MDHEN and CDR2 SYDVKM. The CDR3 spans 16 residues. V lost 4 bases and J lost 1, with 16 bases in between. The CDR3 region is CASSSPLQVPNTEAFF. The CDR3 region has the DNA TGTGCCAGCAGTTCCCCACTCCAGGTACCGAACACTGAAGCTTTCTTT.

The V call is TRBV19, the J call TRBJ2-5; 9 bases line up with TRBD2. The V gene end was trimmed by 1 base and the J gene end by 4 bases; junction bases not matched to a gene: 1. Germline V gene sequence: CDR1 LNHDA, CDR2 SQIVND (reference sequence). This CDR3 is 14 amino acids long. CDR3 nucleotide sequence: TGTGCCAGTAGTATAGCAGCGGGAGGAGAGACCCAGTACTTC. Amino acid sequence: CASSIAAGGETQYF.

This sequence joins TRBV29-1 and TRBJ1-4; D unclear. Germline loops: CDR1 SQVTM, CDR2 ANQGSEA. V was clipped by 4 bases and J by 6 bases, with 12 bases between them. This CDR3 is 13 amino acids long. The CDR3 nucleotides read TGCAGCGTTGTGGGCGAGGGCCATGAAAAACTGTTTTTT. Encoded protein: CSVVGEGHEKLFF. Looking up the rest from reference TRBV29-1 and TRBJ1-4 gives the full variable domain: SAVISQKPSRDICQRGTSLTIQCQVDSQVTMMFWYRQQPGQSLTLIATANQGSEATYESGFVIDKFPISRPNLTFSTLTVSNMSPEDSSIYLCSVVGEGHEKLFFGSGTQLSVL.

V usage is TRBV7-3 and J usage is TRBJ1-1; no definite D call. Trimming took off 5 bases at V and 1 base at J, with 8 bases between the two ends. The germline gives CDR1 SGHTA, CDR2 FQGTGA. The CDR3 length is 13 residues. The CDR3 loop reads CASSMAENTEAFF. CDR3 sequence (DNA): TGTGCCAGCAGCATGGCAGAGAACACTGAAGCTTTCTTT.

The chain has TRBV5-8 and TRBJ2-7, with D maybe TRBD2 (6 bases). V was clipped by 2 bases and J by 3 bases, with 12 bases between them. CDR1 is SGHTS and CDR2 is YDEGEE in the germline V gene. The CDR3 is made up of 14 amino acids. CDR3 coding DNA: TGTGCCAGCAGCTTTGGGGGAGGCATCTACGAGCAGTACTTC. Translation gives CASSFGGGIYEQYF.

This clone showed up just once. The rearrangement joins TRBV28 to TRBJ2-7; D is possibly TRBD1 (6 bases). The ends were cut back, 3 bases at V and 4 bases at J, with 10 bases in the middle. This CDR3 region has 13 residues. Germline V gives CDR1 MDHEN, CDR2 SYDVKM. The CDR3 protein is CASSFQGWYEQYF. DNA of the CDR3: TGTGCCAGCAGTTTTCAGGGGTGGTACGAGCAGTACTTC.

The chain uses TRBV27 and TRBJ1-2; D is perhaps TRBD1 (5 bases). This CDR3 has 13 amino acids. Looked up from germline, CDR1 is MNHEY and CDR2 is SMNVEV (reference sequence). V lost 2 bases and J 7 bases, leaving 11 bases between the germline ends. The CDR3 loop is CASSLPGQPGYTF. CDR3 sequence (DNA): TGTGCCAGCAGTTTACCAGGGCAACCTGGCTACACCTTC.

The V gene is TRBV4-1, the J gene TRBJ2-1; D not certain. The CDR3 is made up of 17 amino acids. The germline V gene has CDR1 MGHRA and CDR2 YSYEKL. V lost 6 bases and J lost 7, with 25 bases in between. CDR3 sequence reads: CASSYVYKRRGSNEQFF. DNA of the CDR3: TGCGCCAGCAGTTACGTATATAAAAGGAGAGGTAGTAATGAGCAGTTCTTC.

This clone was detected once. The gene calls are TRBV7-8 and TRBJ1-2; 8 bases match TRBD1. Germline-derived CDR1 and CDR2 are SGHVS and FQNEAQ. V was clipped by 1 base and J by 3 bases; unmatched bases: 7. The CDR3 extends over 16 amino acids. The CDR3 spells CASSLGRWGQDYGYTF. The CDR3 region has the DNA TGTGCCAGCAGCTTAGGACGGTGGGGACAGGACTATGGCTACACCTTC.

The chain has TRBV30 and TRBJ1-4; TRBD1 is a possible D gene (5 bases). CDR1 GTSNPN and CDR2 SVGIG come from the germline V gene (reference sequence). With 4 bases removed from V and 6 bases from J, the gap between germline ends came to 21 bases. There are 16 residues in the CDR3. The CDR3 region has the DNA TGTGCCTGGACTACGATCGACATCTCGGGGGATGAAAAACTGTTTTTT. It specifies CAWTTIDISGDEKLFF.

The chain combines TRBV2 with TRBJ1-5; D might be TRBD1 (5 bases). The length of the CDR3 is 15 residues. The V end was cut by 2 bases, the J end by 1 base, with 9 bases between. The germline V gene has CDR1 SNHLY and CDR2 FYNNEI. The CDR3: CASSEKEGSNQPQHF. The CDR3 nucleotides are TGTGCCAGCAGTGAAAAGGAGGGGAGCAATCAGCCCCAGCATTTT.

V and J are TRBV27 and TRBJ2-1, with TRBD2 identical over 7 bases. The CDR3 length is 17 residues. The germline V gene has CDR1 MNHEY and CDR2 SMNVEV (reference sequence). V dropped 0 bases and J dropped 0; count of bases not matched to a gene: 5. In DNA, the CDR3 is TGTGCCAGCAGTTTATCTTGGCGGGAGCTCTCCTACAATGAGCAGTTCTTC. Protein sequence: CASSLSWRELSYNEQFF.

The rearrangement links TRBV30 to TRBJ2-1, with 7 bases lining up with TRBD2. The CDR3 sequence is 15 residues long. CDR1 GTSNPN and CDR2 SVGIG come from the germline V gene (reference sequence). With 4 bases clipped from V and 5 bases from J, the junction kept 11 bases outside the gene matches. The CDR3 region is CAWKFWVAGDNEQFF. DNA for the CDR3: TGTGCCTGGAAGTTCTGGGTAGCGGGCGACAATGAGCAGTTCTTC.

This chain links TRBV29-1 with TRBJ1-5; D may be TRBD1 (6 bases). V lost 7 bases and J 4 bases, leaving 14 bases between the germline ends. Germline V gives CDR1 SQVTM, CDR2 ANQGSEA. This CDR3 comprises 13 residues. In DNA form, the CDR3 reads TGCAGCGCTGTACAGGGCCTGAATCAGCCCCAGCATTTT. Its protein product is CSAVQGLNQPQHF.

V gene TRBV6-4 combines with J gene TRBJ1-1, with D hard to call. V shed 3 bases and J shed 1 base, with 6 bases lying between them. CDR3 length: 13 amino acids. Germline assignment: CDR1 MRHNA and CDR2 SNTAGT. The CDR3 is CASSEEWNTEAFF. The CDR3 nucleotides are TGTGCCAGCAGTGAGGAGTGGAACACTGAAGCTTTCTTT.